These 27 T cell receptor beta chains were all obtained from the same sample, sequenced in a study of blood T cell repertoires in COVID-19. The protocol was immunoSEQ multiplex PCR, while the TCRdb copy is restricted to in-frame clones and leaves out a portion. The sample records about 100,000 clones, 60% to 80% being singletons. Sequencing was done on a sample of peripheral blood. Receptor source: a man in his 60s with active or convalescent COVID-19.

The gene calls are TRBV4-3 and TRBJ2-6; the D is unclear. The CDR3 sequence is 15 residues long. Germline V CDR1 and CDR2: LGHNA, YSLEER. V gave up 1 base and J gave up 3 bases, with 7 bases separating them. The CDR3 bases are TGCGCCAGCAGCCAAGGGTTCGGTGGGGCCAACGTCCTGACTTTC. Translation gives CASSQGFGGANVLTF.

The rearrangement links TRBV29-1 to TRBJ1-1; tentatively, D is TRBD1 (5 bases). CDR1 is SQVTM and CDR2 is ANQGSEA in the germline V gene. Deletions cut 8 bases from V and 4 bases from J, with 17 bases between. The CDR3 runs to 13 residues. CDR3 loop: CSLRVGRGTEAFF. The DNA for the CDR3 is TGCAGCCTGAGGGTAGGGAGGGGCACTGAAGCTTTCTTT. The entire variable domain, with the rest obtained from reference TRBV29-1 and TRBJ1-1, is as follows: SAVISQKPSRDICQRGTSLTIQCQVDSQVTMMFWYRQQPGQSLTLIATANQGSEATYESGFVIDKFPISRPNLTFSTLTVSNMSPEDSSIYLCSLRVGRGTEAFFGQGTRLTVV.

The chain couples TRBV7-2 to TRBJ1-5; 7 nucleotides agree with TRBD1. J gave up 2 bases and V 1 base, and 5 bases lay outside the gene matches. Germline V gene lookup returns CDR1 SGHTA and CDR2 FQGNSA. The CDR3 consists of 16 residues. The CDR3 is CASSLETGIRNQPQHF. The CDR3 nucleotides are TGTGCCAGCAGCTTAGAGACAGGGATCCGCAATCAGCCCCAGCATTTT.

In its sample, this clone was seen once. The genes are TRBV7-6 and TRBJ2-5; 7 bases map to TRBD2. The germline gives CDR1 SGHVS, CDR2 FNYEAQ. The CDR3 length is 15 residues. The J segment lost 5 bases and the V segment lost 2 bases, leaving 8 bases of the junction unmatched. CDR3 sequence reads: CASSLWGGTVETQYF. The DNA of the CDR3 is TGTGCCAGCAGCTTATGGGGAGGGACGGTCGAGACCCAGTACTTC.

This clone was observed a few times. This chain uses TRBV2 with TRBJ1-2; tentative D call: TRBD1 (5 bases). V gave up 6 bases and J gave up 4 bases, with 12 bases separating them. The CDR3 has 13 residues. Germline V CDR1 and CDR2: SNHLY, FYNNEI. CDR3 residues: CASSGTGSYGYTF. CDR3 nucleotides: TGTGCCAGCAGCGGAACAGGATCCTATGGCTACACCTTC.

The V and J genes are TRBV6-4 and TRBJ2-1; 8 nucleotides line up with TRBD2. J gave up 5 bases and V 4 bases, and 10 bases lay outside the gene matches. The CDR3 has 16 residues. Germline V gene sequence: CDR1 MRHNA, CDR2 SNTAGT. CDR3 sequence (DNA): TGTGCCAGCAGTGTAGATCTAGCGGGCGGAAACAATGAGCAGTTCTTC. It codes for CASSVDLAGGNNEQFF.

CDR3 bases: TGTGCCAGCTCGCACAGACAGGGAGATCAGCCCCAGCATTTT. Residues: CASSHRQGDQPQHF. This chain connects TRBV18 to TRBJ1-5, with TRBD1 matching 7 bases. V shed 6 bases, J shed 5 bases, and the junction held 7 bases outside the gene matches. The CDR3 length is 14 residues. CDR1 and CDR2 from the germline V gene are KGHSH and LQKENI. Drawing the rest from reference TRBV18 and TRBJ1-5, the complete variable domain is NAGVMQNPRHLVRRRGQEARLRCSPMKGHSHVYWYRQLPEEGLKFMVYLQKENIIDESGMPKERFSAEFPKEGPSILRIQQVVRGDSAAYFCASSHRQGDQPQHFGDGTRLSIL.

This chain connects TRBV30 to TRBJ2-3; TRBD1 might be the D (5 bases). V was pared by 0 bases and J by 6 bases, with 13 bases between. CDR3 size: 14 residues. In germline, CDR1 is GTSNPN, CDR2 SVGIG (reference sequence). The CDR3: CAWSVSGHGDTQYF. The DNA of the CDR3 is TGTGCCTGGAGTGTATCCGGACATGGCGATACGCAGTATTTT.

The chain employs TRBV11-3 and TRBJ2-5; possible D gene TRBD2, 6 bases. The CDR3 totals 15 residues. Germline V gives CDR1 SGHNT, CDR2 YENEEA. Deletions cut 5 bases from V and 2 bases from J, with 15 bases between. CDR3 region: CASSHGGTRQETQYF. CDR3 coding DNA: TGTGCCAGCAGCCATGGAGGGACTCGGCAAGAGACCCAGTACTTC.

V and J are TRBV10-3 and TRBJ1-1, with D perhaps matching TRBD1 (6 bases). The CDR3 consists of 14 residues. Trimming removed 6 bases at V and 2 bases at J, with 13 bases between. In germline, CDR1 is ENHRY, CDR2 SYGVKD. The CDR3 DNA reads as TGTGCCATCAGCCAACAGGGCAGAAACACTGAAGCTTTCTTT. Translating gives CAISQQGRNTEAFF.

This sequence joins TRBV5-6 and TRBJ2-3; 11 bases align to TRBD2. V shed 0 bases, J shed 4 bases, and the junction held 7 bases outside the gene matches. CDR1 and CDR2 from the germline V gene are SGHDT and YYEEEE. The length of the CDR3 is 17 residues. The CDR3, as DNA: TGTGCCAGCAGCTTGGACGGTAGCGGGAGGGCAGCAGATACGCAGTATTTT. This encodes CASSLDGSGRAADTQYF. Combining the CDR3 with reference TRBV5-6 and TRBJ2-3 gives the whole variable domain DAGVTQSPTHLIKTRGQQVTLRCSPKSGHDTVSWYQQALGQGPQFIFQYYEEEERQRGNFPDRFSGHQFPNYSSELNVNALLLGDSALYLCASSLDGSGRAADTQYFGPGTRLTVL.

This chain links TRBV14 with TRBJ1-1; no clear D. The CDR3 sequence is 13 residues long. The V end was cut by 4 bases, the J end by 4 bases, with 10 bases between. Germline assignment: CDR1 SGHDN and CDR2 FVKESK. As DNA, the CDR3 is TGTGCCAGCAGCCTTACACCAGGCACTGAAGCTTTCTTT. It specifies CASSLTPGTEAFF.

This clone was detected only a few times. As DNA, the CDR3 is TGTGCCAGCAGCTTAAGCAGGACAGGAAACTATGGCTACACCTTC. Translated: CASSLSRTGNYGYTF. The gene calls are TRBV7-9 and TRBJ1-2, with 7 bases identical to TRBD1. Unmatched junction bases numbered 5, after V lost 2 bases and J lost 2 bases. Germline V gene data show CDR1 as SEHNR and CDR2 as FQNEAQ (reference sequence). The length of the CDR3 is 15 residues.

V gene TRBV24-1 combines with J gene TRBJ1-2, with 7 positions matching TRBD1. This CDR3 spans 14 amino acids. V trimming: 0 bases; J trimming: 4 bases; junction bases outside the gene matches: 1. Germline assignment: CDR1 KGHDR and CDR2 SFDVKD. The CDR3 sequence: CATSDLDRAYGYTF. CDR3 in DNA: TGTGCCACCAGTGATTTGGACAGGGCCTATGGCTACACCTTC.

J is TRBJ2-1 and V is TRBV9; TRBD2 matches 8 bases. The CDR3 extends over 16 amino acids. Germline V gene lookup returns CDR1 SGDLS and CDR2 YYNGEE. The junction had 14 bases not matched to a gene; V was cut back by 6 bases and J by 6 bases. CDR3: CASNLPGLGYSNEQFF. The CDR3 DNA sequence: TGTGCCAGCAACCTACCGGGACTAGGGTACTCCAATGAGCAGTTCTTC.

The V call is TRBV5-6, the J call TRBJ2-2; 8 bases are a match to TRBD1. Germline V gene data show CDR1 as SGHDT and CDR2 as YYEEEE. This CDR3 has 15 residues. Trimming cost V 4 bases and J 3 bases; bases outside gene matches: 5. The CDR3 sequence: CASSRTDRDTGELFF. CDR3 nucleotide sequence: TGTGCCAGCAGCAGGACGGACAGGGACACCGGGGAGCTGTTTTTT.

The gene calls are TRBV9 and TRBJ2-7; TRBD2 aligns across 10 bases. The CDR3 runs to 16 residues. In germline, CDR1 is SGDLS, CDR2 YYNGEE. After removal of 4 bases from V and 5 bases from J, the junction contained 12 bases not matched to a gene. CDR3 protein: CASSPRVAGGVNEQYF. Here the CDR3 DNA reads TGTGCCAGCAGCCCCCGGGTAGCGGGAGGCGTAAACGAGCAGTACTTC.

CDR3 nucleotides: TGTGCCAGCAGCGTAGTACAGACTACGGATACGCAGTATTTT. Protein sequence: CASSVVQTTDTQYF. V is TRBV9 and J is TRBJ2-3; perhaps TRBD2 as D (5 bases). Trimming removed 0 bases from V and 6 bases from J, with 11 bases in between. Germline values: CDR1 SGDLS, CDR2 YYNGEE. The CDR3 totals 14 residues.

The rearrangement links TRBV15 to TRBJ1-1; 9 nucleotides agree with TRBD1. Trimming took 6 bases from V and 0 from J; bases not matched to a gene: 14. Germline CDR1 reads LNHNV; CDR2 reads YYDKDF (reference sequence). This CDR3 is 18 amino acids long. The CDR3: CATSLSAGTGRMNTEAFF. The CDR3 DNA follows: TGTGCCACCAGTCTGAGCGCCGGGACAGGGAGGATGAACACTGAAGCTTTCTTT.

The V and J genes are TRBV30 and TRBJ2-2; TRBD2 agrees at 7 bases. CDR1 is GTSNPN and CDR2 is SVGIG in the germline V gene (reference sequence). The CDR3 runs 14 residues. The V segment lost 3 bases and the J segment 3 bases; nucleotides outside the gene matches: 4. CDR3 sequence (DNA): TGTGCCTGGAGACCGGGACTACACACCGGGGAGCTGTTTTTT. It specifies CAWRPGLHTGELFF.

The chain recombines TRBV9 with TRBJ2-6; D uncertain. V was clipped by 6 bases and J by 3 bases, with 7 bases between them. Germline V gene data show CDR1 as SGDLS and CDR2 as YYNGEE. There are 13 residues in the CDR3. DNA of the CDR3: TGTGCCAGCAACTCGGGTGGGGCCAACGTCCTGACTTTC. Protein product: CASNSGGANVLTF.

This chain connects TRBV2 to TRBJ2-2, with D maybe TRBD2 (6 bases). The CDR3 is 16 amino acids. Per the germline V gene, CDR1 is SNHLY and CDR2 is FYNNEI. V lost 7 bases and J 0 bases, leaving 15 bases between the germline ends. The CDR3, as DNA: TGTGCCAGCACCTTGGGACTTCTAGCGAACACCGGGGAGCTGTTTTTT. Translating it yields CASTLGLLANTGELFF. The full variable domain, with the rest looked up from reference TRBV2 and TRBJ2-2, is EPEVTQTPSHQVTQMGQEVILRCVPISNHLYFYWYRQILGQKVEFLVSFYNNEISEKSEIFDDQFSVERPDGSNFTLKIRSTKLEDSAMYFCASTLGLLANTGELFFGEGSRLTVL.

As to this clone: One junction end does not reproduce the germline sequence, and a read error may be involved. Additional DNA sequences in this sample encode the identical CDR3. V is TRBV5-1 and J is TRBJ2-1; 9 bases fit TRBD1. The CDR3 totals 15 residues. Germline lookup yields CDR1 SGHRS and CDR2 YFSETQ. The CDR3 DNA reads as TGCGCCAGCAGCGCCGCCGGGACAGGGTACAACGAGCAGTTCTTC. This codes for CASSAAGTGYNEQFF.

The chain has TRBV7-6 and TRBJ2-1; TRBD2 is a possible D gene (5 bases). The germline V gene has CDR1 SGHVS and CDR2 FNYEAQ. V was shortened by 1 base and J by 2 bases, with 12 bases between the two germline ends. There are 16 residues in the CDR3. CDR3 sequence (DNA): TGTGCCAGCAGCTTAGGGTCTATCGGGGCCTACAATGAGCAGTTCTTC. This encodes CASSLGSIGAYNEQFF.

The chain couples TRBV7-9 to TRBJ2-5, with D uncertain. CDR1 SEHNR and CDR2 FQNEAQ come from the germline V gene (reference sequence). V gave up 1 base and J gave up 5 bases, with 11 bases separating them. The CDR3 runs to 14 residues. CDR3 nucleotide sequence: TGTGCCAGCAGCTTAGTGGCATACGGGGAGACCCAGTACTTC. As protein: CASSLVAYGETQYF. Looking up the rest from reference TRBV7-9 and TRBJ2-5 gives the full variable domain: DTGVSQNPRHKITKRGQNVTFRCDPISEHNRLYWYRQTLGQGPEFLTYFQNEAQLEKSRLLSDRFSAERPKGSFSTLEIQRTEQGDSAMYLCASSLVAYGETQYFGPGTRLLVL.

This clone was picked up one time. CDR3 DNA: TGTGCCTGGAGTCAGAGCGGGAGGGCCGGGCAGTTCTTC. Its protein product is CAWSQSGRAGQFF. The chain joins TRBV30 to TRBJ2-1; 10 bases line up with TRBD2. The CDR3 extends over 13 amino acids. Germline assignment: CDR1 GTSNPN and CDR2 SVGIG (reference sequence). With 2 bases clipped from V and 12 bases from J, the junction kept 7 bases outside the gene matches. The full variable domain, in which reference TRBV30 and TRBJ2-1 provide the parts outside the CDR3, is SQTIHQWPATLVQPVGSPLSLECTVEGTSNPNLYWYRQAAGRGLQLLFYSVGIGQISSEVPQNLSASRPQDRQFILSSKKLLLSDSGFYLCAWSQSGRAGQFFGPGTRLTVL.

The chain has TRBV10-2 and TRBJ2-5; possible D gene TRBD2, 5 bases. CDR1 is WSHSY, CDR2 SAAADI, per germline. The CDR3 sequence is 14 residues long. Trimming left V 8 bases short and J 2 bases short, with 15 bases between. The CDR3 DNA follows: TGCGCCAGCTGGATTTGGCGGGTGCAAGAGACCCAGTACTTC. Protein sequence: CASWIWRVQETQYF.